Following are 30 T cell receptor beta chains from one sample sequenced in a study of response to subunit inactivated influenza vaccine (dated by TCRdb to between 2018 and 2020). The protocol used for the library was RT-PCR. Sequencing relied on an Illumina HiSeq 2500. TCRdb reprocessed the public reads (quality trimming at Q25 with fastp, clone calling with MiXCR) and kept in-frame beta chains. Rows with a matching CDR3 protein are joined into one entry that keeps the most common DNA and genes. Within this sample are about 570,000 distinct CDR3 sequences, with around 11% of them counted one time only. Approximately 11% of the sample is held by the ten biggest clonotypes. The sample was also linked to a second study, of T cells expressing NK-cell markers. In that second paper, the authors write: The TCR beta cDNA libraries were made using 5'RACE template switching, a step that added both a universal primer site and unique molecular identifiers.

Sequencing was performed on PBMCs from blood, taken on the day of vaccination. These receptors were collected from a man aged 50 to 60 who received an inactivated influenza vaccine. Donor details come from another sample of the same person, matched by shared clones.

With regard to this clonotype: This may stem from a read error, because a much larger clone lies one nucleotide away. V usage is TRBV12-3 or TRBV12-4 and J usage is TRBJ2-3; D remains unclear. The CDR3 has 12 amino acids. The CDR3: CASRHSTDTRYF. CDR3 sequence (DNA): TGTGCCAGCAGACACAGCACAGATACGCGGTATTTT.

This clonotype showed up many times. The chain employs TRBV6-2 or TRBV6-3 and TRBJ2-5; D uncertain. V lost 6 bases, J lost 1 base, and 12 bases lay in between. CDR3 length: 14 residues. Germline V gives CDR1 MNHEY, CDR2 SVGEGT. CDR3 residues: CASSPGGSQETQYF. The CDR3 nucleotides read TGTGCCAGCAGCCCAGGCGGCAGCCAAGAGACCCAGTACTTC.

There are a few counts of this clonotype. This chain joins TRBV6-5 and TRBJ2-5; D is unresolved. The V gene's germline CDR1 is MNHEY and CDR2 SVGAGI. The V and J ends lost 2 bases and 6 bases respectively, with 13 bases between them. The CDR3 sequence is 14 residues long. CDR3 amino acids: CASSYTTRTQTQYF. Written as DNA, the CDR3 is TGTGCCAGCAGTTACACTACACGGACGCAGACCCAGTACTTC.

The CDR3 spells CSVGDRGNEKLFF. The CDR3 bases are TGCAGCGTAGGGGACAGGGGGAATGAAAAACTGTTTTTT. The chain joins TRBV29-1 to TRBJ1-4, with 11 positions matching TRBD1. Germline values: CDR1 SQVTM, CDR2 ANQGSEA. This CDR3 has 13 residues. V was pared by 6 bases and J by 5 bases, with 2 bases of the junction left unmatched.

The rearrangement links TRBV7-8 to TRBJ2-5, with D unclear. With 5 bases removed from V and 6 bases from J, the gap between germline ends came to 13 bases. The V gene's germline CDR1 is SGHVS and CDR2 FQNEAQ. This CDR3 contains 13 residues. The CDR3 loop reads CASSPGRWKTQYF. CDR3 bases: TGTGCCAGCAGCCCGGGCCGATGGAAGACCCAGTACTTC.

This clonotype was detected a few times. The gene calls are TRBV28 and TRBJ2-6; D tentatively reads TRBD1 or TRBD2 (5 bases each). CDR1 is MDHEN and CDR2 is SYDVKM in the germline V gene. The CDR3 length is 17 residues. The germline V and J ends were trimmed by 8 bases and 0 bases, with 17 bases remaining between them. CDR3 residues: CASSRDLYSSGANVLTF. Written as DNA, the CDR3 is TGTGCCAGCTCAAGGGACCTATATAGCTCTGGGGCCAACGTCCTGACTTTC.

This clonotype has a handful of counts. This rearrangement joins TRBV30 to TRBJ2-7; D unresolved. The length of the CDR3 is 11 residues. Germline assignment: CDR1 GTSNPN and CDR2 SVGIG (reference sequence). V was shortened by 4 bases and J by 7 bases, with 11 bases between the two germline ends. The CDR3 loop reads CAWTEASEQYF. The CDR3 nucleotides are TGTGCCTGGACAGAGGCGAGTGAGCAGTACTTC.

This clonotype showed up many times. The chain joins TRBV3-1 to TRBJ2-7; D remains ambiguous. With 4 bases removed from V and 9 bases from J, the gap between germline ends came to 16 bases. Germline-derived CDR1 and CDR2 are LGHDT and YNNKEL (reference sequence). The CDR3 sequence is 13 residues long. CDR3 in DNA: TGTGCCAGCAGCCTTGAGCCGGGCAGGAGGCAGTACTTC. This translates into CASSLEPGRRQYF.

The sample holds one count of this clonotype. The rearrangement joins TRBV3-1 to TRBJ2-7; either TRBD1 or TRBD2 may supply D (5 bases each). Trimming took off 2 bases at V and 3 bases at J, with 11 bases between the two ends. The CDR3 runs to 14 residues. The germline V gene encodes CDR1 LGHDT and CDR2 YNNKEL (reference sequence). CDR3 amino acids: CASSQLWGRYEQYF. The CDR3 DNA is TGTGCCAGCAGCCAATTGTGGGGACGCTACGAGCAGTACTTC.

V is TRBV2 and J is TRBJ2-5; unclear D gene. V gave up 4 bases and J gave up 5 bases, with 11 bases separating them. The CDR3 length is 13 residues. Per the germline V gene, CDR1 is SNHLY and CDR2 is FYNNEI. Here the CDR3 reads CASSVLGAETQYF. The CDR3 DNA reads TGTGCCAGCAGTGTCTTAGGAGCGGAGACCCAGTACTTC.

This clonotype showed up just a few times. The rearrangement uses TRBV27 and TRBJ2-1; D gene ambiguous. The CDR3 is 15 residues long. Germline V gene sequence: CDR1 MNHEY, CDR2 SMNVEV (reference sequence). The V end lost 7 bases, the J end lost 1 base, and 14 bases lay between the germline ends. CDR3 bases: TGTGCCAGCAAACTGGCCGACAATTCCTACAATGAGCAGTTCTTC. It yields the protein CASKLADNSYNEQFF.

With respect to this clonotype: This may arise from a read error, as a much more abundant clone is one base away. This chain uses TRBV29-1 with TRBJ2-7; D is ambiguous. In germline, CDR1 is SQVTM, CDR2 ANQGSEA. V was trimmed by 5 bases and J by 3 bases, leaving 14 bases between them. The CDR3 runs 13 residues. DNA for the CDR3: TGCAGCGTTTCCAGCCCTGAGGACTACGAGCAGTACTTC. It specifies CSVSSPEDYEQYF.

This chain uses TRBV5-5 with TRBJ1-4, with D unclear. The CDR3 is made up of 14 amino acids. Germline V gene data show CDR1 as SGHKS and CDR2 as YYEKEE (reference sequence). Trimming took 4 bases from V and 3 from J, leaving 10 bases between them. The CDR3 region is CASSPRIANEKLFF. CDR3 nucleotide sequence: TGTGCCAGCAGCCCAAGGATCGCTAATGAAAAACTGTTTTTT.

The sample holds a few counts of this clonotype. The rearrangement joins TRBV5-6 to TRBJ2-5, with TRBD1 matching over 7 bases. Germline lookup yields CDR1 SGHDT and CDR2 YYEEEE. This CDR3 has 15 residues. Trimming took 2 bases from V and 5 from J; bases not matched to a gene: 9. CDR3 nucleotides: TGTGCCAGCAGCTTAAGTGCCACAGGGGTGGAGACCCAGTACTTC. It yields the protein CASSLSATGVETQYF.

This clonotype was counted between two and nine times. This chain uses TRBV20-1 with TRBJ2-1, with TRBD2 as a possible D gene (5 bases). CDR1 is DFQATT and CDR2 is SNEGSKA in the germline V gene (reference sequence). The length of the CDR3 is 16 residues. V was cut by 1 base and J by 1 base, with 14 bases left in between. CDR3 sequence (DNA): TGCAGTGCTAGAGTTCTCCGCGGCGGGTCCTACAATGAGCAGTTCTTC. This translates into CSARVLRGGSYNEQFF.

Only one count was recorded for this clonotype. The CDR3 is CATSDSDRVEQYF. The DNA of the CDR3 is TGTGCCACCAGTGATTCGGACAGGGTCGAGCAGTACTTC. The V call is TRBV24-1, the J call TRBJ2-7, with 8 nucleotides matching TRBD1. The length of the CDR3 is 13 residues. V was pared by 2 bases and J by 6 bases, with 2 bases of the junction left unmatched. Germline V gene data show CDR1 as KGHDR and CDR2 as SFDVKD.

This clonotype has a count of ten or more. The rearrangement joins TRBV2 to TRBJ1-1; TRBD1 aligns across 7 bases. This CDR3 spans 15 amino acids. Germline V gene lookup returns CDR1 SNHLY and CDR2 FYNNEI. The V and J ends lost 5 bases and 1 base, in that order; junction bases with no gene match: 7. The CDR3 DNA reads as TGTGCCAGCAGTCGTGATCGGACAGGGAACACTGAAGCTTTCTTT. This sequence encodes CASSRDRTGNTEAFF.

In this sample, this clonotype turned up a few times. The V gene is TRBV24-1, the J gene TRBJ2-7; TRBD2 aligns across 8 bases. Germline-derived CDR1 and CDR2 are KGHDR and SFDVKD. With V trimmed by 0 bases and J by 2 bases, 14 bases remained unmatched. The CDR3 consists of 19 residues. CDR3 nucleotides: TGTGCCACCAGTGATTTGGAGCGGGAGAGTATCGGGGGGCCCTACGAGCAGTACTTC. Its protein product is CATSDLERESIGGPYEQYF.

This clonotype was seen at least ten times. The rearrangement links TRBV28 to TRBJ2-6; 10 bases are a match to TRBD1. The CDR3 extends over 19 amino acids. Trimming at V came to 4 bases and at J to 4 bases, leaving 13 bases not matched to a gene. The V gene's germline CDR1 is MDHEN and CDR2 SYDVKM. CDR3 loop: CASSSSDRGRVRGANVLTF. In DNA, the CDR3 is TGTGCCAGCAGTTCCTCGGACAGGGGGAGGGTGAGAGGGGCCAACGTCCTGACTTTC.

This clonotype was picked up a small number of times. The chain uses TRBV7-2 and TRBJ2-5, with D possibly being TRBD1 (6 bases). Germline lookup yields CDR1 SGHTA and CDR2 FQGNSA. V was cut by 7 bases and J by 5 bases, with 14 bases left in between. The CDR3 extends over 13 amino acids. CDR3 loop: CASTYSTGETQYF. The CDR3 coding sequence is TGTGCCAGCACATATTCAACAGGGGAGACCCAGTACTTC.

This clonotype was counted only a few times. This chain joins TRBV7-9 and TRBJ2-7; D may be TRBD2 (6 bases). Per the germline V gene, CDR1 is SEHNR and CDR2 is FQNEAQ (reference sequence). Trimming cost V 3 bases and J 0 bases, with 15 bases left between them. CDR3 size: 16 residues. CDR3 DNA: TGTGCCAGCAGCTTGGGCGGGGCCGGGCGCTCCTACGAGCAGTACTTC. This encodes CASSLGGAGRSYEQYF.

This clonotype was seen many times. V usage is TRBV7-9 and J usage is TRBJ2-3; D possibly corresponds to TRBD2 (5 bases). Trimming shortened V by 2 bases and J by 2 bases, and 11 bases separated the two germline ends. CDR1 and CDR2 (germline): SEHNR, FQNEAQ (reference sequence). This CDR3 has 15 residues. The CDR3 nucleotides read TGTGCCAGCAGCTTACCCGGCGGGCACACAGATACGCAGTATTTT. Translated: CASSLPGGHTDTQYF.

This clonotype was counted a few times. V gene TRBV6-1 combines with J gene TRBJ1-3, with TRBD1 matching 8 bases. The CDR3 has 15 residues. The germline CDR1 and CDR2 sequences are MNHNS and SASEGT. Trimming at V came to 1 base and at J to 10 bases, leaving 9 bases not matched to a gene. CDR3 nucleotide sequence: TGTGCCAGCAGTGAAGGGACAGGGCTTTCGGTGACCATATATTTT. This translates into CASSEGTGLSVTIYF.

This clonotype was seen many times. The chain recombines TRBV3-1 with TRBJ2-1; D gene unclear. This CDR3 is 15 amino acids long. V shed 3 bases and J shed 4 bases, with 13 bases lying between them. CDR1 is LGHDT, CDR2 YNNKEL, per germline (reference sequence). The CDR3 reads CASSHEPDVYNEQFF. The CDR3 DNA sequence: TGTGCCAGCAGCCATGAACCGGACGTATACAATGAGCAGTTCTTC.

The V and J genes are TRBV20-1 and TRBJ2-3; TRBD2 aligns across 12 bases. J lost 2 bases, V lost 0 bases, and 9 bases had no gene match. In germline, CDR1 is DFQATT, CDR2 SNEGSKA (reference sequence). The CDR3 runs to 18 residues. The chain's CDR3 is CSARDLHRLAGVTDTQYF. CDR3 nucleotides: TGCAGTGCTAGAGATCTCCATCGACTAGCGGGAGTCACAGATACGCAGTATTTT.

V and J are TRBV7-2 and TRBJ2-7; D unclear. Germline CDR1 reads SGHTA; CDR2 reads FQGNSA. The CDR3 has 17 residues. Trimming took off 2 bases at V and 2 bases at J, with 19 bases between the two ends. DNA of the CDR3: TGTGCCAGCAGCTTACATGTCCGGGCATCTCTTCCCTACGAGCAGTACTTC. Residues: CASSLHVRASLPYEQYF.

The V gene is TRBV5-6, the J gene TRBJ2-7, with unresolved D. V gave up 2 bases and J gave up 3 bases, with 12 bases separating them. There are 14 residues in the CDR3. Germline V lookup: CDR1 SGHDT, CDR2 YYEEEE. The CDR3 bases are TGTGCCAGCAGCTTTGCCGGGTCCCTCTACGAGCAGTACTTC. This translates into CASSFAGSLYEQYF.

Many counts were recorded for this clonotype. V is TRBV28 and J is TRBJ2-1; 9 bases agree with TRBD1. Germline V CDR1 and CDR2: MDHEN, SYDVKM. J lost 6 bases, V lost 4 bases, and 10 bases had no gene match. This CDR3 is 16 amino acids long. The CDR3 sequence is CASSSSGTGKGNEQFF. The CDR3 coding sequence is TGTGCCAGCAGTTCCTCCGGGACAGGGAAGGGCAATGAGCAGTTCTTC.

The chain recombines TRBV5-6 with TRBJ2-1, with 15 bases lining up with TRBD2. Losses at the gene ends were 4 bases for V and 4 bases for J; bases not matched to a gene: 6. This CDR3 has 17 amino acids. Germline-derived CDR1 and CDR2 are SGHDT and YYEEEE. CDR3 in amino acids: CASSGGTSGGRYNEQFF. For the CDR3, the DNA is TGTGCCAGCAGCGGCGGGACTAGCGGGGGGCGATACAATGAGCAGTTCTTC. Full variable domain (outside the CDR3, taken from reference TRBV5-6 and TRBJ2-1): DAGVTQSPTHLIKTRGQQVTLRCSPKSGHDTVSWYQQALGQGPQFIFQYYEEEERQRGNFPDRFSGHQFPNYSSELNVNALLLGDSALYLCASSGGTSGGRYNEQFFGPGTRLTVL.

The V call is TRBV6-1, the J call TRBJ2-1; 13 nucleotides agree with TRBD2. Per germline, CDR1 MNHNS and CDR2 SASEGT. The junction had 3 bases not matched to a gene; V was cut back by 4 bases and J by 0 bases. This CDR3 spans 17 amino acids. The CDR3 is CASSATSGGSSYNEQFF. The CDR3 DNA is TGTGCCAGCAGTGCGACTAGCGGGGGGTCCTCCTACAATGAGCAGTTCTTC.